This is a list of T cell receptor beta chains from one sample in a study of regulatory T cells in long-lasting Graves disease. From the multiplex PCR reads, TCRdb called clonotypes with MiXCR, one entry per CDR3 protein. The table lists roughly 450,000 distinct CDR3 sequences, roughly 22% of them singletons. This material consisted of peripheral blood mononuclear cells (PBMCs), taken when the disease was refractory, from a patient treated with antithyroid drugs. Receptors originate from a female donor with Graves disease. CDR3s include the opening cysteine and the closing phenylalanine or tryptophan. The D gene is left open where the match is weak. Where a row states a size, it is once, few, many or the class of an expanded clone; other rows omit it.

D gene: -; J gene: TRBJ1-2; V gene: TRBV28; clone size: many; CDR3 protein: CASSLGTDSYGYTF; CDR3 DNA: TGTGCCAGCAGTTTAGGGACGGACTCCTATGGCTACACCTTC
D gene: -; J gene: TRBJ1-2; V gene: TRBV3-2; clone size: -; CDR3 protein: CASSHRQSPLGYGYTF; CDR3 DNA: TGTGCCAGCAGCCATCGACAGAGCCCCCTGGGCTATGGCTACACCTTC
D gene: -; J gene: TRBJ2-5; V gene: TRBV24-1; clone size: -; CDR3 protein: CATLPWGSQETQYF; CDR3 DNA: TGTGCCACCCTACCGTGGGGCAGTCAAGAGACCCAGTACTTC
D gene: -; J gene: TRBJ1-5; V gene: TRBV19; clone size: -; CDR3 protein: CASALGGQLYSNQPQHF; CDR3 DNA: TGTGCCAGTGCCTTAGGTGGGCAGCTTTATAGCAATCAGCCCCAGCATTTT
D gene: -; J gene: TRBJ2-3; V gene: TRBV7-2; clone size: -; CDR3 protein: CASSLQSTQYF; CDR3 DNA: TGTGCCAGCAGCCTACAGAGCACGCAGTATTTT
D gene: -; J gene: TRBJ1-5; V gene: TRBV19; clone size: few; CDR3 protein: CASSIDRHGTDSNQPQHF; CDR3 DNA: TGTGCCAGTAGTATAGACCGCCACGGAACAGATAGCAATCAGCCCCAGCATTTT
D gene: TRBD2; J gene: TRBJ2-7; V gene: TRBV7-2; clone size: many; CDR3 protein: CASSTSGSGYEQYF; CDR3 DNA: TGTGCCAGCAGTACTAGCGGGAGCGGCTACGAGCAGTACTTC
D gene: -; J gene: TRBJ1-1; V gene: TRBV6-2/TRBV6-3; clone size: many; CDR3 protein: CASSYAGGGTEAFF; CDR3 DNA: TGTGCCAGCAGTTACGCTGGGGGGGGAACTGAAGCTTTCTTT
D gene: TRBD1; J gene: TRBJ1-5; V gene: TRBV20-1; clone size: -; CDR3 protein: CSARTGAGQPQHF; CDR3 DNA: TGCAGTGCTAGGACAGGGGCTGGTCAGCCCCAGCATTTT
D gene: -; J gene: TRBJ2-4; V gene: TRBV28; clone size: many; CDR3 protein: CASSPQGHPAKNIQYF; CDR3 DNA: TGTGCCAGCAGTCCCCAGGGACACCCAGCCAAAAACATTCAGTACTTC
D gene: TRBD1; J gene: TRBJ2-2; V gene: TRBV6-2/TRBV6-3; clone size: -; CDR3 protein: CASSYTGQGGELFF; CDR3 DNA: TGTGCCAGCAGTTACACCGGACAGGGGGGGGAGCTGTTTTTT
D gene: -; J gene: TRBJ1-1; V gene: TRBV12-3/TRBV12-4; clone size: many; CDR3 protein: CASSHGGTEAFF; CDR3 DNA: TGTGCCAGCAGCCATGGTGGGACTGAAGCTTTCTTT
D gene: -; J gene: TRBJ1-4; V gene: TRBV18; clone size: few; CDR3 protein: CASSPGQSPGKLFF; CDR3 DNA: TGTGCCAGCTCACCAGGCCAAAGTCCTGGAAAACTGTTTTTT
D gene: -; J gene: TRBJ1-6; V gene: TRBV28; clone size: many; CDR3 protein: CASSLIDSPLHF; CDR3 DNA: TGTGCCAGCAGTTTAATAGATTCACCCCTCCACTTT
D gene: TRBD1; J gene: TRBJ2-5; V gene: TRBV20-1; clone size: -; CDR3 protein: CSARAHTRGETQYF; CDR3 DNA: TGCAGTGCTAGAGCACACACCAGGGGGGAGACCCAGTACTTC
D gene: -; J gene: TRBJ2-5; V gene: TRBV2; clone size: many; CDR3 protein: CASSESGPVTQYF; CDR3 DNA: TGTGCCAGCAGTGAGTCCGGGCCCGTGACCCAGTACTTC
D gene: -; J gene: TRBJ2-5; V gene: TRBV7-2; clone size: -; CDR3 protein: CASSLSWPGPQETQYF; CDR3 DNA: TGTGCCAGCAGCTTAAGTTGGCCGGGACCACAAGAGACCCAGTACTTC
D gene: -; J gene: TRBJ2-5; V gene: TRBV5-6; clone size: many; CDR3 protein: CASSEQGMETQYF; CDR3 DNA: TGTGCCAGCAGCGAACAGGGTATGGAGACCCAGTACTTC
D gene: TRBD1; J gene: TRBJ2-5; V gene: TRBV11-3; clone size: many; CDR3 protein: CASSRGQLETQYF; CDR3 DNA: TGTGCCAGCAGCAGGGGGCAATTGGAGACCCAGTACTTC
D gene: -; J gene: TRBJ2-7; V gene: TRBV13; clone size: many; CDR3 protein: CASSLVRRQGGANEQYF; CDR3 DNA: TGTGCCAGCAGCTTAGTTCGGCGTCAGGGTGGAGCAAACGAGCAGTACTTC
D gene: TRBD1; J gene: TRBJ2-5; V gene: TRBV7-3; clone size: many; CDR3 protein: CASSPGKGASETQYF; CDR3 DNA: TGTGCCAGCAGCCCAGGAAAGGGGGCGTCAGAGACCCAGTACTTC
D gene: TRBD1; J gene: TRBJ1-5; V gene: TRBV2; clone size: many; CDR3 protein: CASMPRTGSDQPQHF; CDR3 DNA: TGTGCCAGCATGCCAAGGACAGGGTCGGATCAGCCCCAGCATTTT
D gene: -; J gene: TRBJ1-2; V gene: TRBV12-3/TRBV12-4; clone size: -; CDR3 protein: CASSLARVGYTF; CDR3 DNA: TGTGCCAGCAGTTTAGCGAGGGTGGGCTACACCTTC
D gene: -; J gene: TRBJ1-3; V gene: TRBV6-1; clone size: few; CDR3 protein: CASSWGGQARSAIYF; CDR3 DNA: TGTGCCAGCAGCTGGGGAGGTCAGGCCAGATCCGCCATATATTTT
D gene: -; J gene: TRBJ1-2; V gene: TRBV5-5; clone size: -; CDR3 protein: CASSLIIRGDYGYTF; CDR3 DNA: TGTGCCAGCAGCTTGATTATCAGGGGAGACTATGGCTACACCTTC
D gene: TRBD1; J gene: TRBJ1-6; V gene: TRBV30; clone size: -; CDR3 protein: CAWSTGEAKSPLHF; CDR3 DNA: TGTGCCTGGAGTACAGGGGAAGCAAAGTCACCCCTCCACTTT
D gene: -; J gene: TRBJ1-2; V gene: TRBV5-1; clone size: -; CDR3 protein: CASSLLEESYTF; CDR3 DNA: TGCGCCAGCAGCCTTTTGGAGGAGTCCTACACCTTC
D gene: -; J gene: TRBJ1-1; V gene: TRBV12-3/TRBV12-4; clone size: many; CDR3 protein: CASSSRQHTEAFF; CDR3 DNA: TGTGCCAGCAGTTCCCGACAGCACACTGAAGCTTTCTTT
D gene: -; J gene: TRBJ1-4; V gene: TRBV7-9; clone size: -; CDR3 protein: CASSPFQATNEKLFF; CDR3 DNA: TGTGCCAGCAGCCCCTTTCAGGCAACTAATGAAAAACTGTTTTTT
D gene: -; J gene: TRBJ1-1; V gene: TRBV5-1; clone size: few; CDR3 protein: CASSLLGDGAFF; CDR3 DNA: TGCGCCAGCAGCCTCTTGGGGGACGGAGCTTTCTTT
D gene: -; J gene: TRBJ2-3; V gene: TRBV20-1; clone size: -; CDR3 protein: CSAPLGTDTQYF; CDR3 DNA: TGCAGTGCCCCTCTTGGCACAGATACGCAGTATTTT
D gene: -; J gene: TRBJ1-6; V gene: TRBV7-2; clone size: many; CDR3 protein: CASSSHEAGPYNSPLHF; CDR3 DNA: TGTGCCAGCAGCTCCCACGAGGCAGGCCCTTATAATTCACCCCTCCACTTT
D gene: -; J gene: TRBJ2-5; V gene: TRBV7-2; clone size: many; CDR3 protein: CASSGPSAWGETQYF; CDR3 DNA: TGTGCCAGCAGCGGACCTAGCGCTTGGGGGGAGACCCAGTACTTC
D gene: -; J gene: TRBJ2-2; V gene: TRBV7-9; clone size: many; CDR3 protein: CASSDHRDRELFF; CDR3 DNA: TGTGCCAGCAGCGACCACAGGGACCGGGAGCTGTTTTTT
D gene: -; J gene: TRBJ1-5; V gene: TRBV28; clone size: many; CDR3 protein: CASSPDSAYSNQPQHF; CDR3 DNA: TGTGCCAGCAGTCCCGACAGCGCATATAGCAATCAGCCCCAGCATTTT
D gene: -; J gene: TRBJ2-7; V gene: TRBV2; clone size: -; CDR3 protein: CASRPLTGGEEQYF; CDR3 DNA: TGTGCCAGCAGACCACTAACAGGAGGAGAGGAGCAGTACTTC
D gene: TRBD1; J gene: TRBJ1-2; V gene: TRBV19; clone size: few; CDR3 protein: CASTPTGVGDMNYGYTF; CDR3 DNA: TGTGCCAGTACTCCTACAGGGGTTGGAGATATGAACTATGGCTACACCTTC
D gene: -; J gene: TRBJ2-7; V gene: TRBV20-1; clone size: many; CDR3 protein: CSARDVSYEQYF; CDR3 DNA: TGCAGTGCTAGAGATGTCTCCTACGAGCAGTACTTC
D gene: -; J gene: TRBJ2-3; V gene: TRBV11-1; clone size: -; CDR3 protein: CASSLVAGAGRDTQYF; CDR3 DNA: TGTGCCAGCAGCTTAGTTGCAGGGGCAGGTAGGGATACGCAGTATTTT
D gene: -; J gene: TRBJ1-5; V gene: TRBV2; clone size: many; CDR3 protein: CASSVGQPNQPQHF; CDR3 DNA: TGTGCCAGCAGTGTAGGACAGCCTAATCAGCCCCAGCATTTT
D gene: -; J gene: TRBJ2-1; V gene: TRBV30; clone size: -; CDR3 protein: CAWSIASYNEQFF; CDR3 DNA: TGTGCCTGGAGTATCGCCTCCTACAATGAGCAGTTCTTC
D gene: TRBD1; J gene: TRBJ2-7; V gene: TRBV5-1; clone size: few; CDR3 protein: CASSSYRGLSYEQYF; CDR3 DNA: TGCGCCAGCAGCTCCTACAGGGGCCTATCCTACGAGCAGTACTTC
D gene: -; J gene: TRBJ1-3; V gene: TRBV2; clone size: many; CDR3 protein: CASRPGGRTGNTIYF; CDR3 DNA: TGTGCCAGCAGGCCGGGCGGGAGGACTGGAAACACCATATATTTT
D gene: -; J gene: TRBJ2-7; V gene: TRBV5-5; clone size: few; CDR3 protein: CASRMWLPLLYEQYF; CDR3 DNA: TGTGCCAGCAGAATGTGGCTACCCCTTCTCTATGAGCAGTACTTC
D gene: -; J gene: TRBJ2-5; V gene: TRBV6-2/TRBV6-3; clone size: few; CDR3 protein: CASSLRGSGETQYF; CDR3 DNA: TGTGCCAGCAGTCTGAGGGGGTCCGGAGAGACCCAGTACTTC
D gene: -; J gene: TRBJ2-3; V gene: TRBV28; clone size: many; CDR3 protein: CASSFIGTDTQYF; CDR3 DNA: TGTGCCAGCAGTTTCATCGGCACAGATACGCAGTATTTT
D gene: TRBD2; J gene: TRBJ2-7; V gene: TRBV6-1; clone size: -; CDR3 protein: CASSDSGPTYEQYF; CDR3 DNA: TGTGCCAGCAGTGATAGCGGGCCTACCTACGAGCAGTACTTC
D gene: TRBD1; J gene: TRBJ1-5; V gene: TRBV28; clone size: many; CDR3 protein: CASSVGTAYQPQHF; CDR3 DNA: TGTGCCAGCAGTGTGGGGACAGCTTATCAGCCCCAGCATTTT
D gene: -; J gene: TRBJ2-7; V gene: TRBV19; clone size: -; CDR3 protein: CASSIFFSGEVPYEQYF; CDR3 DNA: TGTGCCAGTAGTATTTTTTTTAGTGGCGAAGTTCCCTACGAGCAGTACTTC
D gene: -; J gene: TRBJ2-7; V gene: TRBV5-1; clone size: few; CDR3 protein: CASSLFPRGGVEQYF; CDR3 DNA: TGCGCCAGCAGCTTGTTCCCTCGTGGAGGAGTCGAGCAGTACTTC